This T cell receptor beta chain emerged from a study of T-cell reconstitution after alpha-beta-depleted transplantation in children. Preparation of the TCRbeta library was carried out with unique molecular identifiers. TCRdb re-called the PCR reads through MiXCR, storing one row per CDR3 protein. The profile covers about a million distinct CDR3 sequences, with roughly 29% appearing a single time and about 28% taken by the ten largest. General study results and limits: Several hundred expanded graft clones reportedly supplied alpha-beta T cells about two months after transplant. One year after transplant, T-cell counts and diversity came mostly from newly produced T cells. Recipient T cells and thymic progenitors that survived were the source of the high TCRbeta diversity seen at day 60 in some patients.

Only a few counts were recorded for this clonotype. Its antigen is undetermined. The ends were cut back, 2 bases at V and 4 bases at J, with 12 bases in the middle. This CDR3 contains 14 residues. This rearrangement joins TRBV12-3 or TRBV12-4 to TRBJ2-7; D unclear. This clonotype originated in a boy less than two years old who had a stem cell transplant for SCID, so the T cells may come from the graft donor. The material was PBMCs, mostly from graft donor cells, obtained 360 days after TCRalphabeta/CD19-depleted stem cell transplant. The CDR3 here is CASSLMASQYEQYF. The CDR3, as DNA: TGTGCCAGCAGTTTAATGGCTAGTCAGTACGAGCAGTACTTC.